The rows below give T cell receptor beta chains drawn from one sample of a study of patients and donors after allogeneic stem cell transplantation. Each CDR3 protein is one row after TCRdb ran MiXCR on the RT-PCR reads. The data show around 200,000 distinct CDR3 sequences, around two fifths seen once. Source material: blood, either unsorted or a sorted T cell fraction (not recorded which). The origin of the receptors is a human donor who was either an allogeneic HSCT recipient or a stem cell or donor lymphocyte infusion donor (not recorded which). It is not recorded whose cells these are; they may come from a transplant donor. The CDR3 runs from the conserved cysteine through the conserved F or W. D genes are given only for firm matches. Expanded clones are given a class, and other clones once, few, many or no size at all.

J | size | V | D | CDR3 | DNA
TRBJ1-1 | . | TRBV27 | . | CASSLNPRAFKAEAFF | TGTGCCAGCAGTTTAAATCCCAGAGCCTTCAAGGCTGAAGCTTTCTTT
TRBJ2-6 | few | TRBV6-1 | . | CASSQRAFSGANVLTF | TGTGCCAGCAGCCAAAGGGCTTTCTCTGGGGCCAACGTCCTGACTTTC
TRBJ2-2 | . | TRBV7-2 | . | CASSLSGGVGELFF | TGTGCCAGCAGCTTATCAGGTGGCGTCGGGGAGCTGTTTTTT
TRBJ1-4 | . | TRBV7-2 | . | CASRRDGNNEKLFF | TGTGCCAGCAGGCGGGACGGGAATAATGAAAAACTGTTTTTT
TRBJ1-1 | few | TRBV15 | . | CATSVGIPMNTEAFF | TGTGCCACCAGCGTCGGGATACCAATGAACACTGAAGCTTTCTTT
TRBJ1-5 | few | TRBV20-1 | . | CSARDRGGAKPQHF | TGCAGTGCTAGAGATCGGGGTGGGGCAAAGCCCCAGCATTTT
TRBJ1-1 | few | TRBV29-1 | . | CSVHLPLSFTEAFF | TGCAGCGTCCACCTACCCCTGAGTTTCACTGAAGCTTTCTTT
TRBJ1-2 | . | TRBV2 | . | CASSLTGKNGYTF | TGTGCCAGCAGTTTAACAGGGAAGAATGGCTACACCTTC
TRBJ1-2 | . | TRBV12-3/TRBV12-4 | . | CASSPTDFREGYTF | TGTGCCAGCAGTCCTACTGACTTCAGGGAGGGCTACACCTTC
TRBJ2-5 | . | TRBV9 | TRBD1 | CASSNRDRGETQYF | TGTGCCAGCAGCAACCGGGACAGGGGAGAGACCCAGTACTTC
TRBJ1-1 | few | TRBV18 | . | CASSPPLYDAEANTEAFF | TGTGCCAGCTCACCTCCGTTATACGACGCGGAGGCGAACACTGAAGCTTTCTTT
TRBJ1-5 | . | TRBV12-3/TRBV12-4 | TRBD1 | CASSYFGQGSNRPQHF | TGTGCCAGCAGTTACTTTGGACAGGGTAGCAATCGGCCCCAGCATTTT
TRBJ1-6 | . | TRBV3-1 | . | CASSQDPYNSPLHF | TGTGCCAGCAGCCAAGACCCGTATAATTCACCCCTCCACTTT
TRBJ1-2 | . | TRBV18 | . | CASSPQTSYGYTF | TGTGCCAGCTCACCACAAACGTCCTATGGCTACACCTTC
TRBJ2-1 | . | TRBV27 | . | CASSPAWNSYNEQFF | TGTGCCAGCAGTCCGGCGTGGAACTCCTACAATGAGCAGTTCTTC
TRBJ1-1 | . | TRBV27 | . | CASSLIGKEAFF | TGTGCCAGCAGTTTAATCGGGAAAGAAGCTTTCTTT
TRBJ1-5 | few | TRBV28 | TRBD1 | CASGSGQGDQPQHF | TGTGCCAGCGGCTCGGGACAGGGGGATCAGCCCCAGCATTTT
TRBJ1-6 | few | TRBV6-6 | TRBD1 | CASSYSARRQGYSPLHF | TGTGCCAGCAGTTACTCGGCTCGGAGACAGGGGTATTCACCCCTCCACTTT
TRBJ2-7 | . | TRBV20-1 | . | CSARGSLGAGEQYF | TGCAGTGCTAGAGGAAGTTTGGGGGCTGGCGAGCAGTACTTC
TRBJ1-6 | . | TRBV6-2/TRBV6-3 | . | CASSHGTESSPLHF | TGTGCCAGCAGTCACGGGACCGAAAGTTCACCCCTCCACTTT
TRBJ2-3 | few | TRBV6-4 | . | CASSDQGGRADTQYF | TGTGCCAGCAGTGACCAGGGAGGTCGAGCAGATACGCAGTATTTT
TRBJ1-4 | . | TRBV14 | . | CASSLLGLTNEKLFF | TGTGCCAGCAGCCTCTTGGGACTGACTAATGAAAAACTGTTTTTT
TRBJ2-2 | . | TRBV12-3/TRBV12-4 | TRBD1 | CASNWGTGIYTGELFF | TGTGCCAGCAACTGGGGGACAGGTATATACACCGGGGAGCTGTTTTTT
TRBJ2-1 | . | TRBV7-9 | TRBD2 | CASSSLAGGPWGNEQFF | TGTGCCAGCAGCTCTTTAGCGGGGGGCCCTTGGGGCAATGAGCAGTTCTTC
TRBJ2-3 | . | TRBV10-3 | . | CAIAAISTDTQYF | TGTGCCATCGCCGCAATAAGCACAGATACGCAGTATTTT
TRBJ2-5 | few | TRBV12-3/TRBV12-4 | . | CASSPRRGETQYF | TGTGCCAGCAGTCCCAGAAGGGGGGAGACCCAGTACTTC
TRBJ1-2 | . | TRBV6-2/TRBV6-3 | TRBD1 | CASSSRTGGAHGYTF | TGTGCCAGCAGTTCCAGGACAGGGGGAGCGCATGGCTACACCTTC
TRBJ2-1 | . | TRBV12-3/TRBV12-4 | TRBD1 | CASSVLTGQGSYNEQFF | TGTGCCAGCAGTGTCCTAACGGGACAGGGTTCCTACAATGAGCAGTTCTTC
TRBJ2-2 | . | TRBV12-3/TRBV12-4 | . | CASRDLGTGELFF | TGTGCCAGCAGGGATCTTGGTACCGGGGAGCTGTTTTTT
TRBJ1-2 | . | TRBV12-3/TRBV12-4 | . | CASSFHRSPYYGYTF | TGTGCCAGCAGTTTCCACCGGTCCCCTTACTATGGCTACACCTTC
TRBJ2-1 | few | TRBV5-1 | TRBD1 | CASSFGQGDEQFF | TGCGCCAGCAGCTTTGGACAGGGTGATGAGCAGTTCTTC
TRBJ2-1 | few | TRBV12-3/TRBV12-4 | TRBD2 | CASSLVLAGAETYNEQFF | TGTGCCAGCAGTTTAGTACTAGCGGGGGCCGAAACCTACAATGAGCAGTTCTTC
TRBJ1-2 | . | TRBV5-1 | . | CASSLGDANYGYTF | TGCGCCAGCAGCTTGGGTGACGCCAACTATGGCTACACCTTC
TRBJ2-2 | . | TRBV4-3 | . | CASSQGTLNTGELFF | TGCGCCAGCAGCCAAGGGACATTGAACACCGGGGAGCTGTTTTTT
TRBJ1-1 | few | TRBV12-3/TRBV12-4 | . | CASSRLNGRHEAFF | TGTGCCAGCAGTCGACTGAACGGGCGCCACGAAGCTTTCTTT
TRBJ1-5 | . | TRBV12-3/TRBV12-4 | TRBD1 | CASSFGTGGNQPQHF | TGTGCCAGCAGTTTCGGGACAGGTGGCAATCAGCCCCAGCATTTT
TRBJ1-1 | . | TRBV28 | . | CASSLSTTNTEAFF | TGTGCCAGCAGTTTATCGACGACGAACACTGAAGCTTTCTTT
TRBJ2-6 | . | TRBV29-1 | . | CSVEDPSGANVLTF | TGCAGCGTTGAAGATCCCTCTGGGGCCAACGTCCTGACTTTC
TRBJ1-4 | few | TRBV5-6 | . | CASSFGAGSSNEKLFF | TGTGCCAGCAGCTTCGGGGCGGGATCAAGTAATGAAAAACTGTTTTTT
TRBJ2-1 | few | TRBV10-3 | . | CAISGSEDSHNEQFF | TGTGCCATCAGTGGGTCGGAAGACAGTCACAATGAGCAGTTCTTC
TRBJ1-5 | few | TRBV12-3/TRBV12-4 | . | CASSFNINQPQHF | TGTGCCAGCAGTTTTAACATTAATCAGCCCCAGCATTTT
TRBJ1-5 | few | TRBV7-2 | . | CASSSRRVNQPQHF | TGTGCCAGCAGCTCGCGCAGGGTCAATCAGCCCCAGCATTTT
TRBJ2-1 | few | TRBV29-1 | . | CSVEGGSSDNEQFF | TGCAGCGTTGAAGGGGGATCCTCTGACAATGAGCAGTTCTTC
TRBJ1-2 | . | TRBV20-1 | . | CSAFGRGLNYGYTF | TGCAGTGCTTTCGGACGGGGACTCAACTATGGCTACACCTTC